This T cell receptor (beta chain) comes out of a study of type 1 regulatory T cells. Overall study: T-allo10 is an in vitro-generated, Tr1-enriched CD4 T cell product specific for alloantigen.

One entry per CDR3 protein, called by TCRdb with MiXCR from the reads. The data show around 88,000 distinct CDR3 sequences, with 31% seen just once and less than 2.5% held by the top ten. Details on this clonotype: One end of the junction does not line up with germline, which may come from a read error.

The CDR3 has 14 residues. Germline CDR1 is SQVTM and CDR2 is ANQGSEA. This sequence joins TRBV29-1 and TRBJ1-1; D unclear. The origin of this receptor is a human donor in good health. Input material: CD4+ T cells, either the whole sample or a sorted fraction (not recorded which). The CDR3 loop is CSVVGPAMNTEVFF. Written as DNA, the CDR3 is TGCAGCGTTGTAGGCCCAGCCATGAACACTGAAGTTTTCTTT.